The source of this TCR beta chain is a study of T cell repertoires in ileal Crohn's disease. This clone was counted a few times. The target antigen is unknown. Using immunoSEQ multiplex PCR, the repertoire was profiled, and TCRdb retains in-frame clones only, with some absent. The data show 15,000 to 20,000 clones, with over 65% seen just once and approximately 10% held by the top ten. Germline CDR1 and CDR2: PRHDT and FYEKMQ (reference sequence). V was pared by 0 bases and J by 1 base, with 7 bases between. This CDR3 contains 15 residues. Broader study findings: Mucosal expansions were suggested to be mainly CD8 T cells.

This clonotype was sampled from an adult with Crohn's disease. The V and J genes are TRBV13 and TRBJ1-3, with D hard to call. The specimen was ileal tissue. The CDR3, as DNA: TGTGCCAGCAGCTTAGGCCAGTTATCTGGAAACACCATATATTTT. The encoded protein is CASSLGQLSGNTIYF. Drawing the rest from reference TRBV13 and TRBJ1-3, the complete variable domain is AAGVIQSPRHLIKEKRETATLKCYPIPRHDTVYWYQQGPGQDPQFLISFYEKMQSDKGSIPDRFSAQQFSDYHSELNMSSLELGDSALYFCASSLGQLSGNTIYFGEGSWLTVV.